The rows below give T cell receptor beta chains drawn from one sample of a study of vaccination and CD4 T cells after COVID-19. Their antigens are not known. TCRdb itself ran the PCR reads through MiXCR, one entry per CDR3 protein. The data show thousands of distinct CDR3 sequences, roughly a third seen once. Sequencing was performed on CD4+ T cells from blood, cultured in vitro, taken after SARS-CoV-2 vaccination. The receptors shown here come from a human donor who had recovered from COVID-19. CDR3s include the opening cysteine and the closing phenylalanine or tryptophan. Each record gives: V gene, J gene, clone size, D gene, CDR3 DNA, CDR3 protein. D genes are given only for firm matches. Not every row has a clone size; where given, it reads once, few, many or a size class.

V: TRBV30; J: TRBJ2-5; size: .; D: .; DNA: TGTGCATGCCGGTGGAGCAGTAAAGAGACCCAGTACTTC; CDR3: CACRWSSKETQYF
V: TRBV10-3; J: TRBJ2-5; size: few; D: .; DNA: TGTGCCATCAGCCCGAGACAGTCCGAGACCCAGTACTTC; CDR3: CAISPRQSETQYF
V: TRBV20-1; J: TRBJ1-1; size: .; D: TRBD1; DNA: TGCAGTGCTAAGGACGACAGGGACACTGAAGCTTTCTTT; CDR3: CSAKDDRDTEAFF
V: TRBV15; J: TRBJ2-5; size: .; D: .; DNA: TGTGCCACCAGCAGAGATAGGGGACTGCAAGAGACCCAGTACTTC; CDR3: CATSRDRGLQETQYF
V: TRBV20-1; J: TRBJ2-1; size: .; D: TRBD2; DNA: TGCAGTGCGCTAGCGGGGGGGCAGCTGTTCTTC; CDR3: CSALAGGQLFF
V: TRBV20-1; J: TRBJ2-7; size: .; D: .; DNA: TGCAGTGCTAGAGATCCGGGCAGCCGGGAGCAGTACTTC; CDR3: CSARDPGSREQYF
V: TRBV7-2; J: TRBJ1-1; size: few; D: TRBD1; DNA: TGTGCCAGCAGCCGAGGACAGGGGAACACTGAAGCTTTCTTT; CDR3: CASSRGQGNTEAFF
V: TRBV6-1; J: TRBJ1-6; size: few; D: .; DNA: TGTGCCAGCAGTGAACGAGAGTCCTATAATTCACCCCTCCACTTT; CDR3: CASSERESYNSPLHF
V: TRBV19; J: TRBJ1-2; size: few; D: TRBD1; DNA: TGTGCCAGTAGACAACCGGGACAGGGGGCGGACTATGGCTACACCTTC; CDR3: CASRQPGQGADYGYTF
V: TRBV4-2; J: TRBJ2-3; size: .; D: .; DNA: TGTGCCAGCAGCCAAGAACCTGGCACAGATACGCAGTATTTT; CDR3: CASSQEPGTDTQYF
V: TRBV7-9; J: TRBJ2-1; size: few; D: .; DNA: TGTGCCAGCAGCTTAGAACGGGCGGGCCAGTTCTTC; CDR3: CASSLERAGQFF
V: TRBV30; J: TRBJ1-5; size: few; D: .; DNA: TGTGCCTGGAGCCCTAGGACTAATCAGCCCCAGCATTTT; CDR3: CAWSPRTNQPQHF
V: TRBV7-9; J: TRBJ2-3; size: .; D: TRBD2; DNA: TGTGCCAGCAACCCCTCTAGCGGGCCTGGACCGACAGATACGCAGTATTTT; CDR3: CASNPSSGPGPTDTQYF
V: TRBV4-3; J: TRBJ2-3; size: .; D: TRBD2; DNA: TGCGCCAGCAGCCAAGGTTTACTAGCGGGGGACACAGATACGCAGTATTTT; CDR3: CASSQGLLAGDTDTQYF
V: TRBV2; J: TRBJ2-1; size: .; D: TRBD1; DNA: TGTGCCAGCAGTGTCTCGGACAGGGGTGTCTCCAATGAGCAGTTCTTC; CDR3: CASSVSDRGVSNEQFF
V: TRBV20-1; J: TRBJ2-7; size: large; D: TRBD2; DNA: TGCAGTGCTAGAGACCCAGCGGGGGATCCCTACGAGCAGTACTTC; CDR3: CSARDPAGDPYEQYF
V: TRBV5-1; J: TRBJ1-1; size: .; D: .; DNA: TGCGCCAGCTCAGTCGCAGTGAACACTGAAGCTTTCTTT; CDR3: CASSVAVNTEAFF
V: TRBV3-1; J: TRBJ1-2; size: .; D: .; DNA: TGTGCCAGCAGCCAAGGTACAGAGAAGTTAGATGGCTACACCTTC; CDR3: CASSQGTEKLDGYTF
V: TRBV7-2; J: TRBJ2-5; size: few; D: TRBD2; DNA: TGTGCCAGCAGATCAACTAGCGCCCAAGAGACCCAGTACTTC; CDR3: CASRSTSAQETQYF
V: TRBV25-1; J: TRBJ1-2; size: few; D: .; DNA: TGTGCCAGCAAGCGGGACGGCTATGGCTACACCTTC; CDR3: CASKRDGYGYTF
V: TRBV19; J: TRBJ1-5; size: few; D: .; DNA: TGTGCCAGTAGTATAGGTTTGGGGTATAGCAATCAGCCCCAGCATTTT; CDR3: CASSIGLGYSNQPQHF
V: TRBV6-1; J: TRBJ2-2; size: .; D: .; DNA: TGTGCCAGCAGACCGACAGGTATAGGTGACACCGGGGAGCTGTTTTTT; CDR3: CASRPTGIGDTGELFF
V: TRBV19; J: TRBJ1-5; size: .; D: .; DNA: TGTGCCAGTACGCCGCGGACGGCGATCGGGGGCAATCAGCCCCAGCATTTT; CDR3: CASTPRTAIGGNQPQHF
V: TRBV20-1; J: TRBJ2-7; size: few; D: TRBD1; DNA: TGCAGTGCTAAAAGGGGGACAGGTTGGGACGAGCAGTACTTC; CDR3: CSAKRGTGWDEQYF
V: TRBV30; J: TRBJ2-3; size: .; D: .; DNA: TGTGCCTGGAGTGTACAGGTGGACACAGATACGCAGTATTTT; CDR3: CAWSVQVDTDTQYF
V: TRBV15; J: TRBJ2-2; size: few; D: .; DNA: TGTGCCACCAGCAGAGATGAGAGGGGGGAGCTGTTTTTT; CDR3: CATSRDERGELFF